This T cell receptor beta chain emerged from a study of blood T cell repertoires in COVID-19 (dated by TCRdb to 2018 to 2020). Some background on the complete study: Collaborator samples came from the United States, Italy and Spain and covered acute and convalescent phases of COVID-19. Sample metadata almost always included a de-identified subject ID, COVID-19 status, age in years and sex. Samples were obtained from the ongoing ImmuneRACE study (first 160 participants) and from 1,200 or so subjects provided by 6 global collaborators. A freely available public database, intended as a resource for researchers studying the immune response to SARS-CoV-2, is where the repertoires were released. Subjects who had been exposed to COVID-19, were actively infected with it, or had recovered from it provided the deeply sampled blood TCRbeta repertoires that made up the dataset. The prospective study material was composed of cDNA or gDNA derived from T cells, B-cell-depleted T cells, or PBMCs. Where HLA class I and class II types were available, the types were taken from metadata supplied by the sample provider, not from assay-based typing.

TCRbeta CDR3 regions were amplified from genomic DNA using the immunoSEQ Assay, a bias-controlled multiplex PCR. The study's processing was this. Within the assay, amplification of reference gene primers was used to estimate how many nucleated cells each sample contained. To quantify the absolute abundance of each unique TCRbeta CDR3 rearrangement, sequence reads were collapsed and filtered. Productive Simpson clonality was computed per sample as the square root of Simpson's diversity index over productive rearrangements. TCRdb stores this immuneACCESS table with in-frame sequences only. Part of the clones is absent; in the studies checked, under half of the shortfall reflects unresolved V genes, and no reason is known for the rest. V and J calls and clone size are those listed in that table; D and trimming were worked out from the DNA. This sample lists fewer than 35,000 clones; roughly 80% were detected once. The biggest ten clones account for about 1.8% of the sample.

As for this clone: The clone's antigen remains unknown. No much larger clone is present one base from it, and per-base qualities are unavailable.

The collaborating institutions used their own protocols to collect whole blood in K2EDTA tubes. For TCRbeta analysis, collaborators shipped samples as frozen whole blood, isolated PBMCs, or DNA extracted from either of those sample types. V drops 3 bases and J drops 7 bases, leaving 12 bases in between. Via the germline V gene, CDR1 is SGHTA and CDR2 FQGNSA. The CDR3 measures 14 amino acids from cysteine to phenylalanine. Of all the DNA, just the CDR3 is kept, 42 bases in frame from base 1. Study-level results and caveats: The quantity of clinical and demographic metadata differed by source and by participant and was supplied without curation.

The rearranged chain carries TRBV7-2 and TRBJ1-4; TRBD1 is a weak D gene call, 5 bases matching. The receptor was isolated from an older man with active or convalescent COVID-19. The sample comprised peripheral blood. The nucleotide sequence is given as TGTGCCAGCAGCTTTTCAGGGCGGAGTGAAAAACTGTTTTTT. It translates to CASSFSGRSEKLFF.